This T cell receptor (beta chain) was documented in a study of blood T cell repertoires in COVID-19. Study background: Samples came from the United States, Italy and Spain, spanning acute and convalescent COVID-19. PBMCs, B-cell-depleted T cells, or T cells provided the cDNA or gDNA that made up the material.

Patients at the Seattle site were enrolled during active infection and followed longitudinally. V was clipped by 6 bases and J by 4 bases; unmatched bases: 5. CDR1 and CDR2 from the germline V gene are MNHEY and SVGAGI. The CDR3 extends over 14 amino acids. Original processing notes: Reference gene primer amplification in the assay estimated nucleated cell counts. The assay was immunoSEQ multiplex PCR, and TCRdb's table has in-frame clones only and misses some. V, J and clone size reflect that table, while D and trimming were determined from the DNA. Of around 60,000 clones in the sample, less than 90% were seen once.

This receptor was identified in a man aged 55-75 years with COVID-19, enrolled during active disease. The chain uses TRBV6-5 and TRBJ1-1; 10 nucleotides line up with TRBD1. Sequences were obtained from peripheral blood. For the CDR3, the DNA is TGTGCCAGCAGCTCCGGGACAGGGGTCACTGAAGCTTTCTTT. It encodes CASSSGTGVTEAFF.